This TCR beta chain was profiled in a study of blood T cells in healthy people across ages (dated by TCRdb to 2015 to 2017). In the study overall: In model experiments, roughly one uniquely barcoded TCR beta cDNA molecule per two T cells was captured by template switching. Age-related changes in TCR beta repertoire diversity were measured in the study by deep sequencing normalized with unique cDNA molecular identifiers. The donors were divided into four age groups: young (average around 17 years), middle-aged (roughly 40), aged (about 60) and long-lived (nearly 85). To avoid experimental bias, donors of different ages were distributed randomly across sequencing lanes. For two donors (one aged 18 to 29 and one aged 80 or older), the study analyzed two additional independent replicas of 1 million unique cDNA reads from the same blood draw. Paper-wide results and their limitations: A strong correlation was found between observed TCR beta diversity and the percentage of naive T cells measured by flow cytometry. Because the CMV infection status of the donors was unknown, age-related changes in expanded clonotypes may potentially have been confounded. Observed TCR beta diversity per million T cells fell roughly linearly with age, and a significant reduction was already apparent by age approximately 41. Compared with the aged group, more naive CD4+ T cells, fewer expanded clones and increased TCR diversity were shown by the long-lived group, suggesting age selection. Bulk unsorted PBMC profiling prevented conclusive comparison of naive and antigen-experienced compartments. Estimates of total diversity from one million sequenced T cells were regarded as lower bounds and underestimates.

V drops 5 bases and J drops 6 bases, leaving 10 bases in between. The CDR3 covers 13 residues, taking in both the cysteine and the phenylalanine. Only CDR3 DNA is held: 39 bases, read in frame from base 1. Concerning this clonotype: The clone's antigen remains unknown. Base qualities are not at hand, and no much larger clone is one base apart.

Preparation of the library involved 5' RACE. TCRdb lists the instrument as Illumina HiSeq 2500. The second PCR ran for about 6 to 11 cycles and used a J-beta primer mix along with a sample-barcoded 5' primer. A template-switch 5' adaptor carrying 12 random nucleotides introduced a unique molecular identifier onto each TCR beta cDNA molecule. Each sample yielded at least 3 million CDR3-containing paired-end reads. All of the RNA was converted into first-strand cDNA using the Mint cDNA synthesis kit, with a TRBC-specific oligonucleotide serving as the primer. Following uracil-DNA glycosylase treatment, all cDNA underwent a first 18-cycle PCR with the universal primers M1SS and BC2_uni_R. Per the source publication's procedure: For normalization, 1 million high-quality reads were randomly selected from each sample, with every read carrying a distinct molecular identifier. Instead of being binned into consensus sequences, reads that shared molecular identifiers were thrown out. MiTCR, run with a Q25 quality threshold and the strictest error-elimination algorithm, handled CDR3 identification, clonotype clustering and error correction. A nonparametric unseen species model with Euler transformation was used to estimate lower-bound total TCR beta diversity. TCRdb reprocessed the public reads (quality trimming at Q25 with fastp, clone calling with MiXCR) and kept in-frame beta chains. CDR3 protein duplicates are merged, each entry listing the most common genes and DNA. The V and J calls follow TCRdb's processing rather than the paper's. In all, the sample holds over 600,000 distinct CDR3 sequences, and more than 35% of those were seen once. Jointly, the top ten make up about a sixth of the sample.

The approximately 39 donors, aged about 6 to 100 years, were systemically healthy Caucasian individuals from Russia. Approximately 9.3 milliliters of peripheral blood were collected from each donor into EDTA-treated Vacutainer tubes. Ficoll-Paque density-gradient centrifugation was used to isolate PBMCs, with at least 6.5 million per sample. Trizol reagent was used to extract total RNA from the PBMCs, yielding at least 5 micrograms per sample. For every donor, flow cytometry on a PBMC aliquot measured the percentage of naive CD45RAhigh/CD27high T cells. The sequencing sample was made of blood. The sequence links TRBV12-3 or TRBV12-4 to TRBJ2-2; TRBD2 is perhaps the D gene, given 6 matching bases. This receptor was taken from an elderly man in good health. The CDR3 amino acid sequence is: CASSRDLAGELFF. The nucleotide sequence is TGTGCCAGCAGTCGGGACTTGGCCGGGGAGCTGTTTTTT.